This T cell receptor (beta chain) came from a study of T cell responses to AZD1222 COVID-19 vaccine. General study findings and limits: Donors in the cohort were predominantly white British and more often female, and clonal diversity was possibly underestimated. Nearly half of spike-specific TCRs reportedly target variant regions that are unmutated in the B.1.351 and B.1.1.7 variants.

As concerns this clone: Its antigen is not identified.

Method: immunoSEQ multiplex PCR; TCRdb's copy keeps in-frame clones and lacks some. The table lists around 100,000 clones, more than 75% of them singletons. The sequence derives from an adult in good health. Here the sequenced sample was peripheral blood, taken on day 0 of MenACWY control vaccination.

The CDR3: CASSRRWGYTEAFF. The CDR3 bases are TGTGCCAGTAGTAGAAGATGGGGGTACACTGAAGCTTTCTTT. The chain combines TRBV19 with TRBJ1-1, with D perhaps matching TRBD1 (5 bases). The CDR3 is made up of 14 amino acids. Germline CDR1 and CDR2: LNHDA and SQIVND (reference sequence). V was clipped by 4 bases and J by 3 bases, with 12 bases between them.